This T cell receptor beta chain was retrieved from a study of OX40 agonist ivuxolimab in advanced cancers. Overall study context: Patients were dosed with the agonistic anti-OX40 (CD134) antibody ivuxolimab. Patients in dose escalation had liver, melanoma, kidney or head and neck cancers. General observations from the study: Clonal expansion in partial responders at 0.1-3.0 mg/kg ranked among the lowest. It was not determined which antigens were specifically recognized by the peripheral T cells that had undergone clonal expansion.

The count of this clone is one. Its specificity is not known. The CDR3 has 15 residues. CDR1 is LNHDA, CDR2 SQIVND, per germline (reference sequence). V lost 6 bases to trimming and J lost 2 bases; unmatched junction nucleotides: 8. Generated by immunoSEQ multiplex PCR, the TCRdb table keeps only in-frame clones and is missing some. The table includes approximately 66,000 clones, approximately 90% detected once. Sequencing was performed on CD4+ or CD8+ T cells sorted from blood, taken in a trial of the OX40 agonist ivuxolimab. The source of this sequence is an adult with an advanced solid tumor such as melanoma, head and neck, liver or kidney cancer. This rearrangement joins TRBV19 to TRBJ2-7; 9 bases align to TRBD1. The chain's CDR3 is CASRIQGTGTYEQYF. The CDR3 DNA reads TGTGCCAGTAGGATACAAGGGACAGGGACCTACGAGCAGTACTTC.